Listed below are T cell receptor beta chains from one sample, sequenced in a study of shared clonotypes between healthy human individuals. Assay used: immunoSEQ multiplex PCR; TCRdb lists only in-frame clones, some missing. Of approximately 2,000,000 clones in the sample, about nine tenths were seen once. The sequencing input was naive CD4+ T cells from PBMCs. All receptors come from a man aged 18 to 30 in good health. Some clones in this sample may be carry-over from other donors' samples. Both conserved end residues are part of each CDR3. The D gene is left open where the match is weak. Size tells how often a clone was seen (once, few, many) or the class of an expanded clone, and some rows leave it out.

clone size	V gene	J gene	D gene	CDR3 DNA	CDR3 protein
NA	TRBV5-4	TRBJ2-3	TRBD2	TGTGCCAGCAGCTTGGGGCTAGCGGGAGTTACAGATACGCAGTATTTT	CASSLGLAGVTDTQYF
NA	TRBV19	TRBJ2-1	NA	TGTGCCAGTAGTATAGCAGCGTCTAGCTCCTACAATGAGCAGTTCTTC	CASSIAASSSYNEQFF
NA	TRBV7-9	TRBJ2-7	NA	TGTGCCAGCAGAACCTCCTACGAGCAGTACTTC	CASRTSYEQYF
NA	TRBV5-1	TRBJ2-3	NA	TGCGCCAGCAGCTTCAGCCCTGAACTGGATACGCAGTATTTT	CASSFSPELDTQYF
NA	TRBV7-2	TRBJ1-2	NA	TGTGCCAGCAGCGGAAACCGGGACCGATCAGCGGGAACCTTC	CASSGNRDRSAGTF
NA	TRBV5-1	TRBJ1-2	NA	TGCGCCAGCAGCCCTGGTGGCGAGTATGGCTACACCTTC	CASSPGGEYGYTF
once	TRBV7-6	TRBJ1-3	NA	TGTGCCAGCAGCTTAGGAAGAACCTCTGGAAACACCATATATTTT	CASSLGRTSGNTIYF
NA	TRBV5-5	TRBJ1-2	TRBD1	TGTGCCAGCAGCCTGGGACAGGAAACGGATGGCTACACCTTC	CASSLGQETDGYTF
NA	TRBV19	TRBJ1-3	NA	TGTGCCAGTAGTAACCGGGAAGGAAACACCATATATTTT	CASSNREGNTIYF
NA	TRBV5-4	TRBJ2-2	NA	TGTGCCAGCAGCCCGAGAGGCGGTTTTAGGGAGCTGTTTTTT	CASSPRGGFRELFF
NA	TRBV5-1	TRBJ2-3	TRBD2	TGCGCCAGCAGCCCGGGGGGACTAGCGGGCACAGATACGCAGTATTTT	CASSPGGLAGTDTQYF
NA	TRBV6-1	TRBJ2-7	NA	TGTGCCAGCAGTGAAGCTCCACAACCCGATACCTACGAGCAGTACTTC	CASSEAPQPDTYEQYF